The 6 T cell receptor beta chains in this list originate from one sample, sequenced in a study of blood T cell repertoires in COVID-19. Only in-frame clones appear in the TCRdb table, and some are missing; sequencing was by immunoSEQ multiplex PCR. Found here are roughly 700,000 clones, about 90% of them singletons; the top ten hold under 0.3%. Source material: peripheral blood. These receptors all come from a woman aged 18-30 years with acute or convalescent COVID-19.

The CDR3 DNA reads TGTGCCAGCAGTTTAATTCGACAGGGGCTAACTGGGGCCAACGTCCTGACTTTC. Protein sequence: CASSLIRQGLTGANVLTF. The chain is built from TRBV27 and TRBJ2-6; the match to TRBD1 covers 8 bases. This CDR3 contains 18 residues. Germline loops: CDR1 MNHEY, CDR2 SMNVEV (reference sequence). The V and J ends lost 2 bases and 2 bases, in that order; junction bases with no gene match: 8.

This chain links TRBV7-2 with TRBJ1-3, with 7 bases that match TRBD1. The CDR3 has 15 amino acids. Germline V lookup: CDR1 SGHTA, CDR2 FQGNSA. With 4 bases clipped from V and 4 bases from J, the junction kept 7 bases outside the gene matches. This CDR3 reads CASSYNRQGGNTIYF. In nucleotides, the CDR3 is TGTGCCAGCAGCTATAATAGACAGGGAGGAAACACCATATATTTT.

This sequence joins TRBV3-1 (or the pseudogene TRBV3-2) and TRBJ2-1; 13 positions agree with TRBD2. From germline, CDR1 is LGHDT and CDR2 YNNKEL (reference sequence). This CDR3 is built from 14 residues. Trimming at V came to 5 bases and at J to 10 bases, leaving 5 bases not matched to a gene. CDR3 amino acids: CASSGLAGEGEQFF. CDR3 nucleotide sequence: TGTGCCAGCAGCGGACTAGCGGGGGAGGGGGAGCAGTTCTTC.

The V call is TRBV4-1, the J call TRBJ2-7; possibly TRBD1 for D (6 bases). Trimming stripped 1 base from V and 1 base from J, with 8 bases between. Germline V gene sequence: CDR1 MGHRA, CDR2 YSYEKL. The CDR3 has 14 residues. In DNA form, the CDR3 reads TGCGCCAGCAGCCAAGGGGGGCGTTCCTACGAGCAGTACTTC. This translates into CASSQGGRSYEQYF.

A few counts support this clone. The gene calls are TRBV6-5 and TRBJ1-1; TRBD1 is a possible D gene (5 bases). The CDR3 has 15 amino acids. Germline values: CDR1 MNHEY, CDR2 SVGAGI. V was cut by 1 base and J by 0 bases, with 9 bases left in between. CDR3 bases: TGTGCCAGCAGTTACTTCGGACACTTGAACACTGAAGCTTTCTTT. As protein: CASSYFGHLNTEAFF.

The genes are TRBV10-2 and TRBJ1-1; TRBD1 might be the D (6 bases). The germline V gene encodes CDR1 WSHSY and CDR2 SAAADI. There are 16 residues in the CDR3. V lost 1 base, J lost 1 base, and 13 bases lay in between. The CDR3 bases are TGCGCCAGCAGTGAGTACATCCGGGGGGCGAACACTGAAGCTTTCTTT. Amino acids: CASSEYIRGANTEAFF.